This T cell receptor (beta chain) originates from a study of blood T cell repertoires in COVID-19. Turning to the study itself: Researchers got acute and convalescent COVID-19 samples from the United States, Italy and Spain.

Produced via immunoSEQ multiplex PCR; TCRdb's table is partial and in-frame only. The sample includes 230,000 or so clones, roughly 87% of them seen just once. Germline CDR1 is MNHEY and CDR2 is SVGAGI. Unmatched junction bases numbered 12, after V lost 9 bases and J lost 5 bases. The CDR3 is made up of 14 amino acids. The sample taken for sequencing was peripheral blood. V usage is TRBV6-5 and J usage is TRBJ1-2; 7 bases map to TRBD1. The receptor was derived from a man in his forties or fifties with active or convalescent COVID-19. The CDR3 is CASVRDSLRYGYTF. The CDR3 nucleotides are TGTGCCAGTGTCAGGGACAGCCTCCGATATGGCTACACCTTC.